This T cell receptor (beta chain) appears in the sequencing data of a study of T-cell reconstitution after alpha-beta-depleted transplantation in children. TCRbeta library construction was performed incorporating unique molecular identifiers. TCRdb recomputed calls from the PCR reads with MiXCR, one row per CDR3 protein. The table has 250,000 to 350,000 distinct CDR3 sequences, approximately 9.6% seen once. V was shortened by 4 bases and J by 5 bases, with 23 bases between the two germline ends. The CDR3 loop spans 17 amino acids. The germline V gene encodes CDR1 SEHNR and CDR2 FQNEAQ (reference sequence).

The sequencing here drew on PBMCs from the stem cell graft donor, taken from the stem cell graft. The chain combines TRBV7-9 with TRBJ1-2, with no clear D. This receptor was obtained from a human donor who donated a stem cell graft to a child with SCID. CDR3 residues: CASSWSVVAPSFYGYTF. In DNA form, the CDR3 reads TGTGCCAGCAGCTGGAGTGTTGTTGCGCCCTCCTTTTATGGCTACACCTTC.